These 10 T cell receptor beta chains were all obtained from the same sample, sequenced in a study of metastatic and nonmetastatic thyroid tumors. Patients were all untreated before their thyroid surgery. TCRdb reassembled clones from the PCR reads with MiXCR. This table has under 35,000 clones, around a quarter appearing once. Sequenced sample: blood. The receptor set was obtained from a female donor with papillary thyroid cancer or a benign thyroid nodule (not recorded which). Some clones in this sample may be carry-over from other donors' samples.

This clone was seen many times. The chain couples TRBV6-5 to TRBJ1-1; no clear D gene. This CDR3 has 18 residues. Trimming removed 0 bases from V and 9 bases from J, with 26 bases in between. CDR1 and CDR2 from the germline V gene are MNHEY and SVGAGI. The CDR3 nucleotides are TGTGCCAGCAGTTACTCGATTGCAGGTACCGCTAGCAAGTCTCAAGCTTTCTTT. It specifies CASSYSIAGTASKSQAFF.

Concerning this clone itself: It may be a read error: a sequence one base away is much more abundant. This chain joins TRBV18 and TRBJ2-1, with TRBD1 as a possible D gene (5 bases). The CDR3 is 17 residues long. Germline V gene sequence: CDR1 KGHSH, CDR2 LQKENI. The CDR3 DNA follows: TGTGCCATCTCACCAAATCCTACACGACAGCTAAACAATGAGCAGTTCTTC. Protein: CAISPNPTRQLNNEQFF.

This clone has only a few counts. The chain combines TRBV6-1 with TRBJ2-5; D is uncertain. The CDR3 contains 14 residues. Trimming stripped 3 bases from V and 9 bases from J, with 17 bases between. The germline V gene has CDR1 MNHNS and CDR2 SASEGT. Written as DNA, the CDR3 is TGTGCCAGCAGTGATGGGTCGTGGAGCCTCCCCCAGTACTTC. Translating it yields CASSDGSWSLPQYF.

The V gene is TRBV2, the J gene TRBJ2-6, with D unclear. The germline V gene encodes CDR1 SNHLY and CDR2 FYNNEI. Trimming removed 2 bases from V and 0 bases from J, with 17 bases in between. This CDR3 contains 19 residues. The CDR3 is CASSERAVRYFSGANVLTF. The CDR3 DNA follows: TGTGCCAGCAGTGAACGGGCGGTCAGGTACTTCTCTGGGGCCAACGTCCTGACTTTC.

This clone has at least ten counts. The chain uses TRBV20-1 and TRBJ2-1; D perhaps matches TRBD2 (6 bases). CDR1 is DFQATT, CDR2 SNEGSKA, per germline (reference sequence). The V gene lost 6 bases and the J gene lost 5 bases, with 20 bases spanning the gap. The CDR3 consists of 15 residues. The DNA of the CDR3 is TGCAGTGCAGAAAACCGGGACTGGGGAAACAATGAGCAGTTCTTC. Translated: CSAENRDWGNNEQFF.

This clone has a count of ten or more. This chain's CDR3 is CASSPGTNRNTQYF. For the CDR3, the DNA is TGTGCCAGCAGTCCCGGGACTAACAGGAATACGCAGTATTTT. This rearrangement joins TRBV6-1 to TRBJ2-3; 7 bases line up with TRBD2. The germline CDR1 and CDR2 sequences are MNHNS and SASEGT. The trim removed 5 bases at V and 7 bases at J, leaving 9 bases unmatched. The CDR3 contains 14 residues.

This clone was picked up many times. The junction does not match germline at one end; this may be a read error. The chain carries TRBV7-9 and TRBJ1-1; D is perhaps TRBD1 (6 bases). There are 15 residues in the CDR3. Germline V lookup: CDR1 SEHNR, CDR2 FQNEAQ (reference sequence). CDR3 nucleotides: TGTGCCAGCAGCATATGGGGACGGGGGGACACTGAAGCTTCCTTT. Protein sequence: CASSIWGRGDTEASF.

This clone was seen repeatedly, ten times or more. The DNA of the CDR3 is TGTGCCAGCAGCTTAGAGACTAGCGGGAGGGTCAACACCGGGGAGCTGTTTTTT. This encodes CASSLETSGRVNTGELFF. V usage is TRBV11-2 and J usage is TRBJ2-2; TRBD2 aligns across 14 bases. CDR3 size: 18 residues. Trimming removed 0 bases from V and 2 bases from J; junction bases left unmatched: 2. Germline CDR1 reads SGHAT; CDR2 reads FQNNGV.

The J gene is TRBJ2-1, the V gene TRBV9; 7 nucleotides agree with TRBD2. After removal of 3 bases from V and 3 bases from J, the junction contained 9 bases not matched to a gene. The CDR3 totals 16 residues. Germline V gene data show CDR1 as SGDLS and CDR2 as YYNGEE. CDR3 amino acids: CASSERAGLYYNEQFF. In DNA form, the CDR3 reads TGTGCCAGCAGCGAGAGAGCGGGACTCTACTACAATGAGCAGTTCTTC.

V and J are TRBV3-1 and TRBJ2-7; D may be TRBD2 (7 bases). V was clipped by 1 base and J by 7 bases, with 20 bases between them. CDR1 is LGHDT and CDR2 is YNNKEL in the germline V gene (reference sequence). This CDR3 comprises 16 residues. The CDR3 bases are TGTGCCAGCAGCCAAGCCAAGGGGGGGGCCTTGGGGGAGCAGTACTTC. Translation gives CASSQAKGGALGEQYF.